These 14 T cell receptor beta chains originate from one sample sequenced in a study of blood T cells in healthy people across ages. A second 7 to 11 cycle PCR used barcoded and J-beta primers. One entry per CDR3 protein, called by TCRdb with MiXCR from the 5' RACE reads. This table holds about 400,000 distinct CDR3 sequences, 45% to 60% found once. Material for sequencing was blood. These receptors were taken from a man in his sixties in good health.

In its sample, this clonotype was seen many times. This sequence joins TRBV6-1 and TRBJ2-7; possibly TRBD1 for D (5 bases). The ends were cut back, 8 bases at V and 2 bases at J, with 19 bases in the middle. Germline CDR1 is MNHNS and CDR2 is SASEGT. The CDR3 consists of 15 residues. The CDR3 spells CASSQGGQGTYEQYF. DNA of the CDR3: TGTGCCAGCTCCCAAGGCGGCCAGGGAACCTACGAGCAGTACTTC.

This chain connects TRBV7-2 to TRBJ2-5; no definite D call. The J call may be wrong; the DNA end is better matched by TRBJ2-7. The length of the CDR3 is 14 residues. CDR1 and CDR2 from the germline V gene are SGHTA and FQGNSA. The CDR3 DNA is TGTGCCAGCAGCTTAGGCCGGACCTTCTACGAGCAGTACTTC. Protein product: CASSLGRTFYEQYF.

The genes are TRBV25-1 and TRBJ2-7; D gene unclear. Germline values: CDR1 MGHDK, CDR2 SYGVNS. V was trimmed by 2 bases and J by 1 base, leaving 3 bases between them. The CDR3 loop spans 12 amino acids. The CDR3 DNA reads as TGTGCCAGCAGTGAAAGGTCCTACGAGCAGTACTTC. The encoded protein is CASSERSYEQYF.

This chain links TRBV6-6 with TRBJ2-7; possible D gene TRBD2, 5 bases. Trimming cost V 9 bases and J 3 bases, with 15 bases left between them. The CDR3 covers 13 residues. In germline, CDR1 is MNHNY, CDR2 SVGAGI (reference sequence). The CDR3 is CASGWERHYEQYF. The CDR3 nucleotides are TGTGCCAGTGGGTGGGAGCGCCACTACGAGCAGTACTTC.

The chain recombines TRBV20-1 with TRBJ1-4; possible D gene TRBD1, 6 bases. The CDR3 is 14 amino acids. The ends were cut back, 0 bases at V and 15 bases at J, with 20 bases in the middle. Germline loops: CDR1 DFQATT, CDR2 SNEGSKA (reference sequence). The CDR3 sequence: CSARDLGQGSVMFF. Here the CDR3 DNA reads TGCAGTGCTAGAGATCTGGGGCAGGGGAGCGTGATGTTTTTT.

This clonotype was counted only a few times. V gene TRBV7-2 combines with J gene TRBJ2-7; a possible D gene is TRBD2 (5 bases). The CDR3 runs 16 residues. V lost 2 bases and J lost 0, with 14 bases in between. Looked up from germline, CDR1 is SGHTA and CDR2 is FQGNSA. CDR3 coding DNA: TGTGCCAGCAGCTTACTCCCGCTAGCTGCCTCCTACGAGCAGTACTTC. Translated: CASSLLPLAASYEQYF.

The CDR3 DNA reads as TGCAGCGTTCGTACAGGATTAAACACTGAAGCTTTCTTT. It specifies CSVRTGLNTEAFF. This chain links TRBV29-1 with TRBJ1-1; weak D call: TRBD1 (5 bases). Trimming left V 5 bases short and J 2 bases short, with 12 bases between. The CDR3 has 13 amino acids. Per the germline V gene, CDR1 is SQVTM and CDR2 is ANQGSEA.

The chain employs TRBV29-1 and TRBJ1-2; tentative D call: TRBD1 (6 bases). Trimming removed 6 bases from V and 5 bases from J, with 19 bases in between. This CDR3 has 14 residues. Per germline, CDR1 SQVTM and CDR2 ANQGSEA. The CDR3 DNA reads TGCAGCGTGAAAAACCCGGGGGCGCAGTATGGCTACACCTTC. This translates into CSVKNPGAQYGYTF.

This clonotype was detected ten times or more. This chain connects TRBV6-5 to TRBJ1-2; 8 positions agree with TRBD1. Germline trimming cut 7 bases from V and 2 bases from J; bases unmatched to any gene: 12. The CDR3 sequence is 16 residues long. Looked up from germline, CDR1 is MNHEY and CDR2 is SVGAGI. CDR3 sequence reads: CASTNIRTGGNYGYTF. CDR3 coding DNA: TGTGCCAGCACCAACATAAGAACAGGGGGGAACTATGGCTACACCTTC.

This chain joins TRBV6-2 or TRBV6-3 and TRBJ2-5; the match to TRBD2 covers 7 bases. The J call is doubtful: the DNA matches TRBJ2-7 better. The CDR3 is made up of 16 amino acids. The germline V gene encodes CDR1 MNHEY and CDR2 SVGEGT. The CDR3 sequence: CASSYSEAGTGYEQYF. The DNA for the CDR3 is TGTGCCAGCAGTTACTCGGAAGCGGGAACGGGGTACGAGCAGTACTTC.

The J gene is TRBJ2-7, the V gene TRBV3-1, with a weak D call TRBD2 (5 bases). The V end lost 0 bases, the J end lost 3 bases, and 9 bases lay between the germline ends. Germline V gives CDR1 LGHDT, CDR2 YNNKEL (reference sequence). The CDR3 is 14 residues long. The CDR3 DNA reads TGTGCCAGCAGCCAAGAAGGAGGACGCTACGAGCAGTACTTC. Translation gives CASSQEGGRYEQYF.

The chain has TRBV29-1 and TRBJ2-1; TRBD2 aligns across 9 bases. This CDR3 has 14 residues. Germline V lookup: CDR1 SQVTM, CDR2 ANQGSEA. V dropped 6 bases and J dropped 6; count of bases not matched to a gene: 9. CDR3 DNA: TGCAGCGTGAGTACTAGCGGGTCTTCCAATGAGCAGTTCTTC. As protein: CSVSTSGSSNEQFF.

This clonotype was observed a handful of times. The chain recombines TRBV7-9 with TRBJ2-7, with a weak D call TRBD1 (6 bases). In germline, CDR1 is SEHNR, CDR2 FQNEAQ (reference sequence). The CDR3 spans 13 residues. Trimming left V 8 bases short and J 3 bases short, with 14 bases between. In DNA, the CDR3 is TGTGCCAGCGGATCCGGGACACACTACGAGCAGTACTTC. It is translated as CASGSGTHYEQYF.

V is TRBV24-1 and J is TRBJ2-5; D is unclear. The CDR3 is 14 amino acids. Germline V lookup: CDR1 KGHDR, CDR2 SFDVKD. V lost 4 bases, J lost 7 bases, and 15 bases lay in between. CDR3: CATSDPRTPRTQYF. The CDR3, as DNA: TGTGCCACCAGTGACCCTAGGACCCCCAGGACCCAGTACTTC.